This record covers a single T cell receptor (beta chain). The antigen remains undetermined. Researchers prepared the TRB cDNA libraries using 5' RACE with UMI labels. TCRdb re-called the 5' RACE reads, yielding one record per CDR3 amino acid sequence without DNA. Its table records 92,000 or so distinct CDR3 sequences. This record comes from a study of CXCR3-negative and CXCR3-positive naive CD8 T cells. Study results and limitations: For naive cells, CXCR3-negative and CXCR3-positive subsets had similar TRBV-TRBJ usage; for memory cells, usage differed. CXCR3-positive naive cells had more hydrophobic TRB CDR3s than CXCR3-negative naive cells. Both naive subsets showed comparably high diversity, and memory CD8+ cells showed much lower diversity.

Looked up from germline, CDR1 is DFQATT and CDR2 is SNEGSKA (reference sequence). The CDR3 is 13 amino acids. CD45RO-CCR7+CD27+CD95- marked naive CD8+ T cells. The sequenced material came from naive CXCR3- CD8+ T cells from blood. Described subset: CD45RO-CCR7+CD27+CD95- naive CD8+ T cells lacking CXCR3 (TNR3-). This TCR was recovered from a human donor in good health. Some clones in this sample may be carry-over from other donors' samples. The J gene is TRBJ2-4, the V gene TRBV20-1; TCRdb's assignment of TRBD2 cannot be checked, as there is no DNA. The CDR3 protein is CSARSRESNIQYF.